These 30 T cell receptor beta chains were all obtained from the same sample, sequenced in a study of blood T cell repertoires in COVID-19. Generated by immunoSEQ multiplex PCR, the TCRdb table keeps only in-frame clones and is missing some. Found here are 270,000 or so clones, approximately 91% of them singletons; the top ten hold under 3%. The source material was PBMCs or T cells enriched from blood (not recorded which). Receptors were obtained from a woman aged 40-49 years with acute COVID-19.

The V gene is TRBV4-2, the J gene TRBJ2-1; 8 bases are a match to TRBD2. Germline V gene data show CDR1 as LGHNA and CDR2 as YNFKEQ. The CDR3 loop spans 16 amino acids. Losses at the gene ends were 0 bases for V and 7 bases for J; bases not matched to a gene: 8. Written as DNA, the CDR3 is TGTGCCAGCAGCCAAGATTTGGCGGGGGGCGGTAATGAGCAGTTCTTC. Encoded protein: CASSQDLAGGGNEQFF.

In DNA, the CDR3 is TGTGCCAGCAGTTTAGAGGGTCAAACCTACGAGCAGTACTTC. This sequence encodes CASSLEGQTYEQYF. This rearrangement joins TRBV28 to TRBJ2-7; weak D call: TRBD2 (5 bases). V was shortened by 2 bases and J by 2 bases, with 10 bases between the two germline ends. CDR3 size: 14 residues. Germline V gives CDR1 MDHEN, CDR2 SYDVKM.

The gene calls are TRBV7-2 and TRBJ2-5; 10 bases line up with TRBD1. CDR1 is SGHTA and CDR2 is FQGNSA in the germline V gene. The CDR3 consists of 16 residues. V was clipped by 5 bases and J by 1 base; unmatched bases: 7. Here the CDR3 DNA reads TGTGCCAGCAGCCCAAGACAGGGGGCGGCCCAAGAGACCCAGTACTTC. This translates into CASSPRQGAAQETQYF.

V and J are TRBV6-5 and TRBJ1-6, with 7 bases aligning to TRBD1. This CDR3 spans 14 amino acids. Germline loops: CDR1 MNHEY, CDR2 SVGAGI. J was trimmed by 10 bases and V by 5 bases; bases with no gene match: 8. The CDR3 sequence: CASSRRQGSSPLHF. In DNA, the CDR3 is TGTGCCAGCAGTCGTAGACAGGGTAGCTCACCCCTCCACTTT.

The chain recombines TRBV6-6 with TRBJ2-5, with TRBD2 matching over 12 bases. The CDR3 length is 15 residues. Germline V gene data show CDR1 as MNHNY and CDR2 as SVGAGI (reference sequence). J was trimmed by 4 bases and V by 6 bases; bases with no gene match: 6. CDR3 sequence: CASSRLAGVGETQYF. The CDR3 DNA sequence: TGTGCCAGCAGCCGACTAGCGGGAGTGGGAGAGACCCAGTACTTC.

This clone has more than one count but fewer than ten. The chain employs TRBV20-1 and TRBJ2-7; the D gene is possibly TRBD1 (5 bases). Germline CDR1 is DFQATT and CDR2 is SNEGSKA (reference sequence). The CDR3 extends over 11 amino acids. The CDR3 DNA reads TGCAGAAAAAAGGGGTTGTGCGAGCAGTACTTC. It codes for CRKKGLCEQYF.

This rearrangement joins TRBV16 to TRBJ1-1, with 7 positions matching TRBD1. The trim removed 1 base at V and 7 bases at J, leaving 6 bases unmatched. Germline V CDR1 and CDR2: KGHSY, FQNENV. The CDR3 extends over 14 amino acids. CDR3 coding DNA: TGTGCCAGCAGCCAATATAGGGGGCTTAGTGAAGCTTTCTTT. Translated: CASSQYRGLSEAFF.

The chain recombines TRBV7-9 with TRBJ2-7; 8 nucleotides align to TRBD1. The CDR3 runs to 14 residues. V shed 4 bases and J 4 bases; nucleotides not matched to a gene: 6. Germline V gene lookup returns CDR1 SEHNR and CDR2 FQNEAQ (reference sequence). The CDR3 loop is CASSSRDRQYEQYF. CDR3 bases: TGTGCCAGCAGCTCCCGGGACAGGCAATACGAGCAGTACTTC.

This chain links TRBV5-3 with TRBJ1-4, with 9 bases that match TRBD1. TRBV5-3 is reported as an ORF; its role is uncertain. The trim removed 2 bases at V and 7 bases at J, leaving 6 bases unmatched. The CDR3 covers 15 residues. The CDR3 nucleotides are TGTGCCAGAAGCTTTTACGGGACAGGGTGTGAAAAACTGTTTTTT. Its protein product is CARSFYGTGCEKLFF.

The chain employs TRBV11-3 and TRBJ2-1, with 12 positions matching TRBD2. V lost 1 base, J lost 9 bases, and 10 bases stayed unmatched. The CDR3 spans 17 residues. From germline, CDR1 is SGHNT and CDR2 YENEEA. The CDR3 bases are TGTGCCAGCAGCTTAGGGCGACTAGCGGGAGAGAAGGGTGAGCAGTTCTTC. Protein: CASSLGRLAGEKGEQFF.

The chain joins TRBV9 to TRBJ1-1; D is ambiguous. Trimming took 5 bases from V and 4 from J, leaving 15 bases between them. The CDR3 has 14 amino acids. Germline CDR1 is SGDLS and CDR2 is YYNGEE. The CDR3 DNA follows: TGTGCCAGCAGGATGGGAGATTTACTCACTGAAGCTTTCTTT. This encodes CASRMGDLLTEAFF.

This sequence joins TRBV28 and TRBJ1-2; D is possibly TRBD1 (6 bases). Trimming cost V 6 bases and J 3 bases, with 11 bases left between them. The CDR3 contains 13 residues. Germline V CDR1 and CDR2: MDHEN, SYDVKM. This CDR3 is CASSKGGDYGYTF. The CDR3 region has the DNA TGTGCCAGCAGCAAAGGGGGGGACTATGGCTACACCTTC.

The rearrangement uses TRBV6-5 and TRBJ1-6, with unresolved D. Germline V gene sequence: CDR1 MNHEY, CDR2 SVGAGI. This CDR3 has 14 residues. V gave up 2 bases and J gave up 6 bases, with 8 bases separating them. The CDR3 is CASSYRQANSPLHF. CDR3 in DNA: TGTGCCAGCAGTTACCGGCAGGCTAATTCACCCCTCCACTTT.

The V gene is TRBV9, the J gene TRBJ2-1; 11 bases match TRBD2. Germline CDR1 and CDR2: SGDLS and YYNGEE. CDR3 size: 14 residues. Unmatched junction bases numbered 1, after V lost 1 base and J lost 7 bases. CDR3 sequence: CASSVTSGGNEQFF. The CDR3 coding sequence is TGTGCCAGCAGCGTAACTAGCGGGGGTAATGAGCAGTTCTTC. The variable domain in full, completed from reference TRBV9 and TRBJ2-1, reads DSGVTQTPKHLITATGQRVTLRCSPRSGDLSVYWYQQSLDQGLQFLIQYYNGEERAKGNILERFSAQQFPDLHSELNLSSLELGDSALYFCASSVTSGGNEQFFGPGTRLTVL.

The gene calls are TRBV20-1 and TRBJ2-1, with no clear D. In germline, CDR1 is DFQATT, CDR2 SNEGSKA (reference sequence). Between the trimmed V and J ends, which lost 5 bases and 7 bases, there was a span of 9 bases. This CDR3 comprises 11 residues. CDR3: CSARLVNEQFF. The CDR3 region has the DNA TGCAGTGCTCGACTCGTTAATGAGCAGTTCTTC.

The V call is TRBV6-5, the J call TRBJ1-2; 7 bases line up with TRBD1. The CDR3 contains 15 residues. Germline loops: CDR1 MNHEY, CDR2 SVGAGI. The V segment lost 5 bases and the J segment 3 bases; nucleotides outside the gene matches: 9. CDR3 amino acids: CASSIRQGWDYGYTF. The CDR3 bases are TGTGCCAGCAGTATTCGACAGGGTTGGGACTATGGCTACACCTTC.

This clone showed up just once. The rearrangement uses TRBV19 and TRBJ2-7, with 9 bases fitting TRBD1. The J segment lost 5 bases and the V segment lost 8 bases, leaving 7 bases of the junction unmatched. This CDR3 has 13 residues. The germline V gene has CDR1 LNHDA and CDR2 SQIVND (reference sequence). CDR3 nucleotide sequence: TGTGCCAGTTGGGACAGGGAAGACAACGAGCAGTACTTC. Its protein is CASWDREDNEQYF.

The chain couples TRBV7-9 to TRBJ2-1, with TRBD1 matching over 8 bases. The CDR3 spans 15 residues. Germline assignment: CDR1 SEHNR and CDR2 FQNEAQ (reference sequence). Germline trimming cut 4 bases from V and 4 bases from J; bases unmatched to any gene: 6. CDR3 loop: CASSWTGTGYNEQFF. In DNA, the CDR3 is TGTGCCAGCAGCTGGACCGGGACAGGATACAATGAGCAGTTCTTC.

This sequence joins TRBV28 and TRBJ2-7; a possible D gene is TRBD1 (6 bases). V lost 3 bases, J lost 3 bases, and 12 bases lay in between. Germline V lookup: CDR1 MDHEN, CDR2 SYDVKM. The CDR3 is 14 residues long. In DNA, the CDR3 is TGTGCCAGCAGTTTTAACGGACAGAACTACGAGCAGTACTTC. This encodes CASSFNGQNYEQYF.

This chain joins TRBV29-1 and TRBJ1-2; perhaps TRBD1 as D (5 bases). This CDR3 has 11 amino acids. The ends were cut back, 3 bases at V and 4 bases at J, with 6 bases in the middle. Germline V gene data show CDR1 as SQVTM and CDR2 as ANQGSEA. CDR3 residues: CSVDQGYGYTF. The CDR3 DNA is TGCAGCGTTGACCAGGGCTATGGCTACACCTTC.

This clone was counted between two and nine times. In DNA form, the CDR3 reads TGCGCCAGCAGCTTGCATACAGGGGCGAACACTGAAGCTTTCTTT. It codes for CASSLHTGANTEAFF. The chain uses TRBV5-1 and TRBJ1-1; 7 bases are shared with TRBD1. The germline V gene has CDR1 SGHRS and CDR2 YFSETQ. The CDR3 contains 15 residues. With 1 base clipped from V and 1 base from J, the junction kept 4 bases outside the gene matches.

The gene calls are TRBV4-2 and TRBJ1-4, with 10 bases fitting TRBD1. V dropped 6 bases and J dropped 7; count of bases not matched to a gene: 5. Germline V lookup: CDR1 LGHNA, CDR2 YNFKEQ. The CDR3 runs 14 residues. The CDR3, as DNA: TGTGCCAGCAGGAGACAGGGGGCAATTGAAAAACTGTTTTTT. It yields the protein CASRRQGAIEKLFF.

This chain uses TRBV5-4 with TRBJ2-5; 8 bases line up with TRBD2. CDR1 is SGHNT, CDR2 YYREEE, per germline (reference sequence). The junction had 6 bases not matched to a gene; V was cut back by 0 bases and J by 5 bases. CDR3 length equals 15 residues. In DNA form, the CDR3 reads TGTGCCAGCAGCTTGGTCAGCGGGGGTGGGGAGACCCAGTACTTC. Translating it yields CASSLVSGGGETQYF.

For this clone: This CDR3 is also generated by other DNA sequences in the sample. This chain joins TRBV7-2 and TRBJ2-1, with 11 bases lining up with TRBD2. CDR1 and CDR2 (germline): SGHTA, FQGNSA. The J segment lost 3 bases and the V segment lost 3 bases, leaving 4 bases of the junction unmatched. The CDR3 consists of 16 residues. CDR3 nucleotides: TGTGCCAGCAGCTTGGCCGGGACTAGCGGCTACAATGAGCAGTTCTTC. This sequence encodes CASSLAGTSGYNEQFF.

The chain couples TRBV15 to TRBJ1-1; tentatively, D is TRBD1 (6 bases). The CDR3 extends over 16 amino acids. V lost 4 bases, J lost 9 bases, and 24 bases lay in between. The V gene's germline CDR1 is LNHNV and CDR2 YYDKDF (reference sequence). The CDR3 protein is CATSMGRRSSGAKAFF. CDR3 nucleotide sequence: TGTGCCACCAGCATGGGCAGGCGCTCCTCAGGGGCTAAAGCTTTCTTT.

This sequence joins TRBV20-1 and TRBJ2-1, with 13 bases identical to TRBD2. The CDR3 runs 16 residues. Germline CDR1 DFQATT, CDR2 SNEGSKA (reference sequence). V lost 3 bases to trimming and J lost 7 bases; unmatched junction nucleotides: 9. The CDR3 sequence is CSASSPGLAGINEQFF. Here the CDR3 DNA reads TGCAGTGCTAGTTCCCCGGGACTAGCGGGAATAAATGAGCAGTTCTTC.

The chain carries TRBV29-1 and TRBJ2-3; D remains ambiguous. The CDR3 sequence is 13 residues long. Germline CDR1 and CDR2: SQVTM and ANQGSEA. The ends were cut back, 6 bases at V and 2 bases at J, with 12 bases in the middle. DNA of the CDR3: TGCAGCGTGGGCACAGTGATCACAGATACGCAGTATTTT. Translating it yields CSVGTVITDTQYF.

V usage is TRBV6-6 and J usage is TRBJ2-4; TRBD2 might be the D (5 bases). The CDR3 has 16 residues. The germline gives CDR1 MNHNY, CDR2 SVGAGI (reference sequence). V was shortened by 6 bases and J by 0 bases, with 15 bases between the two germline ends. CDR3 in DNA: TGTGCCAGCAGCGCGCCCCTAGCCGTAGCCAAAAACATTCAGTACTTC. This sequence encodes CASSAPLAVAKNIQYF.

The chain combines TRBV19 with TRBJ1-1, with D possibly matching TRBD1 (5 bases). Germline V gives CDR1 LNHDA, CDR2 SQIVND (reference sequence). This CDR3 has 15 residues. Trimming took off 1 base at V and 8 bases at J, with 17 bases between the two ends. The CDR3 sequence is CASSIGWGGRGEAFF. CDR3 DNA: TGTGCCAGTAGTATAGGGTGGGGCGGAAGGGGAGAAGCTTTCTTT.

There are a few counts of this clone. The V gene is TRBV7-9, the J gene TRBJ1-4, with D possibly matching TRBD1 (5 bases). The CDR3 sequence is 16 residues long. V was pared by 5 bases and J by 7 bases, with 20 bases between. CDR1 SEHNR and CDR2 FQNEAQ come from the germline V gene (reference sequence). The CDR3 nucleotides are TGTGCCAGCAGCCAGGTGTTGTTGGGGCAGATTGAAAAACTGTTTTTT. Encoded protein: CASSQVLLGQIEKLFF.